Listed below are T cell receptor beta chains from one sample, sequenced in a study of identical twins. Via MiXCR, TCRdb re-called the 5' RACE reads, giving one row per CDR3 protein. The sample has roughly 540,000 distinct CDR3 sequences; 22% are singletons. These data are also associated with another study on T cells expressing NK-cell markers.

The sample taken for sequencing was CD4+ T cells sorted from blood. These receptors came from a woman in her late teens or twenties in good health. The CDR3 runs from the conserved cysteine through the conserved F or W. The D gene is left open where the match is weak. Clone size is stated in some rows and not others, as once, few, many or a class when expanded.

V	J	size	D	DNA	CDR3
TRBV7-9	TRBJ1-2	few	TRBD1	TGTGCCAGCCGACCCCCGACAGGGGTAGGCTACACCTTC	CASRPPTGVGYTF
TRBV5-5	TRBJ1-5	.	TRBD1	TGTGCCAGCAGCCTAACCGGGACAGGGGGCGCAGGCCAGCCCCAGCATTTT	CASSLTGTGGAGQPQHF
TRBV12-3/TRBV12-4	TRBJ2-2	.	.	TGTGCCAGCAGGCTGGCCTTGAACACCGGGGAGCTGTTTTTT	CASRLALNTGELFF
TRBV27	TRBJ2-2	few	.	TGTGCCAGCAGTTTGCCCGGACTGACCGCCAAGACCGGGGAGCTGTTTTTT	CASSLPGLTAKTGELFF
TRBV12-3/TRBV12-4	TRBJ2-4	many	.	TGTGCCAGCAGTTTTACAGGGGGGAGGGACATTCAGTACTTC	CASSFTGGRDIQYF
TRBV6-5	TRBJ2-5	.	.	TGTGCCACCGGGCGGGAGACCCAGTACTTC	CATGRETQYF
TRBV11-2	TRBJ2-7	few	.	TGTGCCAGCAGCCCGCTTCGAGTGCAGCAGTACTTC	CASSPLRVQQYF
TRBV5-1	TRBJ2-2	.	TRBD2	TGCGCCAGCTGTTCCGGGACTAGTACCACCGGGGAGCTGTTTTTT	CASCSGTSTTGELFF
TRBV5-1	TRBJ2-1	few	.	TGCGCCAGCAGTCTAGGGGGACGGAAGTTCTTC	CASSLGGRKFF
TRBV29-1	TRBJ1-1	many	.	TGCAGCGTTGCCGGGGTCATGAACACTGAAGCTTTCTTT	CSVAGVMNTEAFF
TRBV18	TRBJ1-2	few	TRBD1	TGTGCCAGCTCACCCGGGACAGGAAACTATGGCTACACCTTC	CASSPGTGNYGYTF
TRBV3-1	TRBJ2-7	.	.	TGTGCCAGCAGCCAAGAGGGGACAGCGGGAGCCTACGAGCAGTACTTC	CASSQEGTAGAYEQYF
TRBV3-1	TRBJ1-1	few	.	TGTGCCAGCACCCCCGTGAGCGTAGCTGAAGCTTTCTTT	CASTPVSVAEAFF
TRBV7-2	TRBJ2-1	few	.	TGTGCCAGCAGCTTACAGCGGGTTGAGCAGTTCTTC	CASSLQRVEQFF
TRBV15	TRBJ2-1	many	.	TGTGCCACCAGCAGAGCTGCCGGCTCCTACAATGAGCAGTTCTTC	CATSRAAGSYNEQFF
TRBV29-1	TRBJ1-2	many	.	TGCAGCGTTGCTGAGGGAATGGACTATGGCTACACCTTC	CSVAEGMDYGYTF
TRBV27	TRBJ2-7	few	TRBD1	TGTGCCAGCAGTCCGGGACAGGAAATTTACGAGCAGTACTTC	CASSPGQEIYEQYF
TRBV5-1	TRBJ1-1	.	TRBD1	TGCGCCAGCAGCTCAGGGACAGGGGGGACGAACACTGAAGCTTTCTTT	CASSSGTGGTNTEAFF
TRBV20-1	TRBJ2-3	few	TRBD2	TGCAGTGCTACGGGGACTAGCGGGAGGCGCGCAGATACGCAGTATTTT	CSATGTSGRRADTQYF
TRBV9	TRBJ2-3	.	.	TGTGCCAGCAGTGTGTATGTAGATACGCAGTATTTT	CASSVYVDTQYF
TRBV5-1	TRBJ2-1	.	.	TGCGCCAGCAGCTTGCGGGTCCAGAGGGGGAATGAGCAGTTCTTC	CASSLRVQRGNEQFF
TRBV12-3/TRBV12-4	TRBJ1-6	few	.	TGTGCCAGCACCAGGGATGTTCGAGATTTCCATTCACCCCTCCACTTT	CASTRDVRDFHSPLHF
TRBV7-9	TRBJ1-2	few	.	TGTGCCAGCAGCTTAACAGGGCAGAGAGGCTACACCTTC	CASSLTGQRGYTF
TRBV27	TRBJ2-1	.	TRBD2	TGTGCCAGCACCTCACTAGCGGCGGGGTACAATGAGCAGTTCTTC	CASTSLAAGYNEQFF
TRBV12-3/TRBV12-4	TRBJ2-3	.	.	TGTGCCAGCAGTTTTGGGACCACAGATACGCAGTATTTT	CASSFGTTDTQYF
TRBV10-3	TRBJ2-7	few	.	TGTGCCATCAGGGCGCGGACAGATTACGAGCAGTACTTC	CAIRARTDYEQYF
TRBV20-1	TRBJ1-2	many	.	TGCAGTGCTAGGGAAGCAGGGGTGTATGGCTACACCTTC	CSAREAGVYGYTF
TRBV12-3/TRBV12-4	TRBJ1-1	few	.	TGTGCCAGCAGTTTCGGAAGACGTAACACTGAAGCTTTCTTT	CASSFGRRNTEAFF
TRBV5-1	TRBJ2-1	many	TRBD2	TGCGCCAGCAGTTTGGGTGTGGGAGGGCCCTACAATGAGCAGTTCTTC	CASSLGVGGPYNEQFF
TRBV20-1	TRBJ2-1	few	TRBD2	TGCAGTGGGACCAAAGCGGGAGGGCCCTACAATGAGCAGTTCTTC	CSGTKAGGPYNEQFF
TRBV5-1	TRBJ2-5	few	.	TGCGCCAGCAGCCAACTACCCCGGGAGACCCAGTACTTC	CASSQLPRETQYF
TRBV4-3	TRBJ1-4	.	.	TGCGCCAGCAGCCCTTCCGGGGATAATGAAAAACTGTTTTTT	CASSPSGDNEKLFF
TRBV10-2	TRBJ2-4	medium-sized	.	TGCGCCAGCAGTGCGCGGGGAGCCAAAAACATTCAGTACTTC	CASSARGAKNIQYF
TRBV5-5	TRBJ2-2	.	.	TGTGCCAGCAGCTCGGCGGAGTGGTCGGAGCTGTTTTTT	CASSSAEWSELFF
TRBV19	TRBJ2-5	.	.	TGTGCCAGTACCCTCGGAGGGCCAGCCCAAGAGACCCAGTACTTC	CASTLGGPAQETQYF
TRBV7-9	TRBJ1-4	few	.	TGTGCCAGCAGCCTAAACTCCCCAGGGCTGGAGATTGAAAAACTGTTTTTT	CASSLNSPGLEIEKLFF
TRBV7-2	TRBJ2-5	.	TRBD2	TGTGCCAGCAGCTCGACTAGCGGGCAAGAGACCCAGTACTTC	CASSSTSGQETQYF
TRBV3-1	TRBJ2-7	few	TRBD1	TGTGCCAGCAGTCGTAGGGGACAGACCCTCGAGCAGTACTTC	CASSRRGQTLEQYF
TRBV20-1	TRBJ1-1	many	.	TGCAGCGCCCGACAGACGAACACTGAAGCTTTCTTT	CSARQTNTEAFF
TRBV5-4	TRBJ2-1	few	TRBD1	TGTGCCAGCAGCTTTCCGGGACAGGGAGGGCATGAGCAGTTCTTC	CASSFPGQGGHEQFF
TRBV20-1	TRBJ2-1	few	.	TGCAGTGCTAGAGATCCCAGGGGAAGCAATGAGCAGTTCTTC	CSARDPRGSNEQFF
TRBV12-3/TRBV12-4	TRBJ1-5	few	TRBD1	TGTGCCAGCACCGGAGGGGGCCAGCCCCAGCATTTT	CASTGGGQPQHF
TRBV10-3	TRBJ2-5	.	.	TGTGCCATCAGTTCAACATTCCAAGAGACCCAGTACTTC	CAISSTFQETQYF
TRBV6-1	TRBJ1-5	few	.	TGTGCCAGCAGTGAACGTCGGGATCAGCCCCAGCATTTT	CASSERRDQPQHF
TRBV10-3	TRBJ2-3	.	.	TGTGCCATCAGACCCATAGTGGGCTCAGATACGCAGTATTTT	CAIRPIVGSDTQYF
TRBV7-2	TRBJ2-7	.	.	TGTGCCAGCAGCCGTTACCGGGAGCTCTACGAGCAGTACTTC	CASSRYRELYEQYF
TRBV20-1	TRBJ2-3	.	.	TGCAGTGCTAGAGTGCCCAATCGGGCAGATACGCAGTATTTT	CSARVPNRADTQYF
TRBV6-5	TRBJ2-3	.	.	TGTGCCAGCAGTTACTCAGTCCGACGGGGCACAGATACGCAGTATTTT	CASSYSVRRGTDTQYF
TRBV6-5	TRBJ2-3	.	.	TGTGCCAGCAGTTACCGGGACGCAGATACGCAGTATTTT	CASSYRDADTQYF
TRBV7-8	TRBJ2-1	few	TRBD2	TGTGCCAGCAGCTTAGCTTGGGGACTAGCTGTGACAAATGAGCAGTTCTTC	CASSLAWGLAVTNEQFF
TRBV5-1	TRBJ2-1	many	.	TGCGCCAGCAGCCAGAACCCGGGGATCGAACCGTTCTTC	CASSQNPGIEPFF
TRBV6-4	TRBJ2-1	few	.	TGTGCCAGCAGTGCGGGACCGTCGAATGAGCAGTTCTTC	CASSAGPSNEQFF